Below are 11 T cell receptor beta chains sequenced from a single sample in a study of blood T cell repertoires in COVID-19. Profiling relied on immunoSEQ multiplex PCR, and the TCRdb table lists in-frame clones only, not all of them. The table records about 98,000 clones, roughly four fifths of them present only once. Sequencing input: peripheral blood. These receptors came from a man in his forties with active or convalescent COVID-19.

This chain links TRBV7-3 with TRBJ2-5; D is perhaps TRBD2 (6 bases). V gave up 5 bases and J gave up 4 bases, with 14 bases separating them. The CDR3 has 14 amino acids. Looked up from germline, CDR1 is SGHTA and CDR2 is FQGTGA. The CDR3 nucleotides read TGTGCCAGCAGCCCCGGGGGTATTGGAGAGACCCAGTACTTC. It specifies CASSPGGIGETQYF.

The chain recombines TRBV7-2 with TRBJ1-1; possible D gene TRBD1, 5 bases. Between the trimmed V and J ends, which lost 9 bases and 3 bases, there was a span of 11 bases. The CDR3 length is 12 residues. CDR1 is SGHTA, CDR2 FQGNSA, per germline. CDR3 sequence reads: CASDSVYTEAFF. The CDR3 DNA reads as TGTGCCAGTGACAGCGTATACACTGAAGCTTTCTTT.

The CDR3 nucleotides are TGTGCCAGCAGCCCAACAGAGAGCACGTTCTTC. Amino acids: CASSPTESTFF. V usage is TRBV2 and J usage is TRBJ2-1, with D unresolved. CDR3 length: 11 amino acids. The V end lost 6 bases, the J end lost 15 bases, and 15 bases lay between the germline ends. Germline V gene sequence: CDR1 SNHLY, CDR2 FYNNEI.

V usage is TRBV29-1 and J usage is TRBJ2-7; the D gene is possibly TRBD1 (6 bases). V was cut by 4 bases and J by 2 bases, with 9 bases left in between. This CDR3 comprises 12 residues. In germline, CDR1 is SQVTM, CDR2 ANQGSEA. CDR3 region: CSVVGQTYEQYF. The CDR3 DNA reads as TGCAGCGTTGTTGGACAGACCTACGAGCAGTACTTC.

The chain joins TRBV9 to TRBJ2-7, with 11 bases matching TRBD2. V trimming: 8 bases; J trimming: 0 bases; junction bases outside the gene matches: 7. CDR3 length: 15 amino acids. Germline CDR1 SGDLS, CDR2 YYNGEE. CDR3 region: CASSTLAGASYEQYF. The CDR3 nucleotides are TGTGCCAGTAGTACACTAGCGGGGGCCTCCTACGAGCAGTACTTC.

The chain joins TRBV2 to TRBJ1-5, with 9 bases matching TRBD1. There are 15 residues in the CDR3. The junction had 3 bases not matched to a gene; V was cut back by 6 bases and J by 0 bases. Germline loops: CDR1 SNHLY, CDR2 FYNNEI. CDR3 DNA: TGTGCCAGCAGGGACAGGGGACTTAGCAATCAGCCCCAGCATTTT. Residues: CASRDRGLSNQPQHF.

The chain is built from TRBV6-7 and TRBJ2-5; 10 nucleotides line up with TRBD2. TRBV6-7 is an ORF for which the function is uncertain. This CDR3 contains 14 residues. With 6 bases clipped from V and 5 bases from J, the junction kept 6 bases outside the gene matches. The CDR3: CASSNGTSAETQYF. The CDR3, as DNA: TGTGCCAGCAGCAACGGGACTAGCGCGGAGACCCAGTACTTC.

The V gene is TRBV5-4, the J gene TRBJ2-1; TRBD1 is a possible D gene (6 bases). The CDR3 is made up of 13 amino acids. In germline, CDR1 is SGHNT, CDR2 YYREEE (reference sequence). Trimming removed 4 bases at V and 7 bases at J, with 12 bases between. The DNA for the CDR3 is TGTGCCAGCAGCCGCGGACAGCCGAATGAGCAGTTCTTC. Its translation is CASSRGQPNEQFF.

The chain links TRBV2 to TRBJ2-7, with D tentatively TRBD1 (5 bases). Trimming took 5 bases from V and 2 from J, leaving 10 bases between them. Per the germline V gene, CDR1 is SNHLY and CDR2 is FYNNEI. CDR3 length: 13 amino acids. Here the CDR3 DNA reads TGTGCCAGCAGTAGGGGCCCGACCTACGAGCAGTACTTC. This sequence encodes CASSRGPTYEQYF.

V is TRBV2 and J is TRBJ1-2, with no clear D. Germline CDR1 reads SNHLY; CDR2 reads FYNNEI. Trimming took off 2 bases at V and 1 base at J, with 8 bases between the two ends. The CDR3 runs 14 residues. The CDR3 sequence is CASSEYEINYGYTF. The CDR3 DNA reads TGTGCCAGCAGTGAATATGAGATTAACTATGGCTACACCTTC.

The V call is TRBV15, the J call TRBJ2-7; 8 positions agree with TRBD1. The V gene end was trimmed by 2 bases and the J gene end by 6 bases; junction bases not matched to a gene: 3. The CDR3 sequence is 13 residues long. Germline V gene data show CDR1 as LNHNV and CDR2 as YYDKDF (reference sequence). CDR3 bases: TGTGCCACCAGCAGACCCGGACAGGGCGAGCAGTACTTC. Its protein is CATSRPGQGEQYF.